The sequence of this T cell receptor (beta chain) was determined in a study of shared T cell receptors in the human thymus. The assay was immunoSEQ multiplex PCR, and TCRdb's table has in-frame clones only and misses some. Among 550,000 to 800,000 clones listed, over 75% were seen once. The trim removed 5 bases at V and 1 base at J, leaving 6 bases unmatched. Germline CDR1 and CDR2: SEHNR and FQNEAQ (reference sequence). This CDR3 region has 15 residues. The same sample was also used in a study of human thymus T cells.

Sample: thymocytes. V usage is TRBV7-9 and J usage is TRBJ2-3, with 7 bases lining up with TRBD1. The clonotype comes from a girl less than two years old with a congenital heart defect. The CDR3 coding sequence is TGTGCCAGCAGCGCAGACAGGGTCTGCACAGATACGCAGTATTTT. It codes for CASSADRVCTDTQYF.